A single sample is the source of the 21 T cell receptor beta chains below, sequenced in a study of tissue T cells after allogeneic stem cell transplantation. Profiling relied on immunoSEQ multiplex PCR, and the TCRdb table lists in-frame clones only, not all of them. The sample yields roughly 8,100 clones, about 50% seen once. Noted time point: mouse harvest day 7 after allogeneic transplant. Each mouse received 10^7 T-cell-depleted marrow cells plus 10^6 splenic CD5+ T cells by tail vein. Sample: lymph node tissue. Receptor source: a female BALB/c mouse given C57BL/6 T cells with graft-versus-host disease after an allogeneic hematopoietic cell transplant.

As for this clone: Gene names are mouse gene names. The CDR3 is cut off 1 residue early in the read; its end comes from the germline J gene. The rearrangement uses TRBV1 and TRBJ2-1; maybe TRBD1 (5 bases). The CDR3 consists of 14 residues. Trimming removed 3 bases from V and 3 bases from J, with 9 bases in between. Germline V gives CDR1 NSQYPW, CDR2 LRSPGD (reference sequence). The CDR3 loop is CTCSAQGIYAEQFF. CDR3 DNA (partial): TGCACCTGCAGTGCTCAGGGTATCTATGCTGAGCAGTTC.

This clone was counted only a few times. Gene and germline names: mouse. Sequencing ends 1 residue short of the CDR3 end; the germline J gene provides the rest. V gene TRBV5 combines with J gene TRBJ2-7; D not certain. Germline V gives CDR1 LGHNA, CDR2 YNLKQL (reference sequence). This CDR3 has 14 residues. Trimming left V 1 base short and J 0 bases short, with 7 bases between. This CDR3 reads CASSQGWTSYEQYF. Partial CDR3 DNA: TGTGCCAGCAGCCAAGGATGGACCTCCTATGAACAGTAC.

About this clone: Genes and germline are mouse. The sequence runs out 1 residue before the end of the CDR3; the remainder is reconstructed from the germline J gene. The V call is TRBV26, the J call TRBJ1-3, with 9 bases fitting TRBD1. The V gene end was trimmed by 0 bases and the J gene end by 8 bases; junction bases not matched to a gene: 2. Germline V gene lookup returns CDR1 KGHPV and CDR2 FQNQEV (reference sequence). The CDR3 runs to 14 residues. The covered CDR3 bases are TGTGCCAGCAGTCTGTCGGGACAGGGCCATACGCTCTAT. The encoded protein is CASSLSGQGHTLY. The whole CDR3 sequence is CASSLSGQGHTLYF.

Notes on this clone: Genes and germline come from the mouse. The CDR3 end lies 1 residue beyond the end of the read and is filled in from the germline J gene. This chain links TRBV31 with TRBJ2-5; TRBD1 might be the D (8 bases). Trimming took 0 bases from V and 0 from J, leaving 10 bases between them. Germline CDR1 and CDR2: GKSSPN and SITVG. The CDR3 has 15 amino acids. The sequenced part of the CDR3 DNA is TGTGCCTGGAGTCTACAGGGGGGGAACCAAGACACCCAGTAC. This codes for CAWSLQGGNQDTQY. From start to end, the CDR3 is CAWSLQGGNQDTQYF.

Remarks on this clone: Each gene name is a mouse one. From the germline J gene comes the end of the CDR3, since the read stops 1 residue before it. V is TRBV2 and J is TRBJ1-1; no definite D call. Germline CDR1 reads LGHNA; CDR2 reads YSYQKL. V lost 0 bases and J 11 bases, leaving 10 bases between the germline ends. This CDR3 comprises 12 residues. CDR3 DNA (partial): TGTGCCAGCAGCCAAGAGCCTCCGGGGGTCTTC. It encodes CASSQEPPGVF. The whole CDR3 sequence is CASSQEPPGVFF.

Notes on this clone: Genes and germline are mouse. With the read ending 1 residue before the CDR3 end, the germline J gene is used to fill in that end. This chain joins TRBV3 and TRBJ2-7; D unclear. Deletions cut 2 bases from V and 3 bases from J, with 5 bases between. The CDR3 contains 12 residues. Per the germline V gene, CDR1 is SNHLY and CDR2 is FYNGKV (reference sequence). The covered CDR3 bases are TGTGCCAGCAGCTTAAAGGGCTATGAACAGTAC. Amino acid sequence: CASSLKGYEQY. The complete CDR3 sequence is CASSLKGYEQYF.

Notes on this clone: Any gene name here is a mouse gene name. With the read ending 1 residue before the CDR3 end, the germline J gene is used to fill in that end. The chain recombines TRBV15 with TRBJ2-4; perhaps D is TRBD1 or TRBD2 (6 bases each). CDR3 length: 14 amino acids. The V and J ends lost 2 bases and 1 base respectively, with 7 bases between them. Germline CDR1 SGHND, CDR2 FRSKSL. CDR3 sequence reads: CASSLRGGQNTLYF. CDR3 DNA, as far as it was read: TGTGCCAGCAGTTTAAGGGGGGGTCAAAACACCTTGTAC.

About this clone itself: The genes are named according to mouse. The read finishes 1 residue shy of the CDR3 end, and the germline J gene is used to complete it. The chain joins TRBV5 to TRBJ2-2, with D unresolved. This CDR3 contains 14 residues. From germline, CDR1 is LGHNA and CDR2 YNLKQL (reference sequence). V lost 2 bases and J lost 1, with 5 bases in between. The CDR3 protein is CASSQRENTGQLYF. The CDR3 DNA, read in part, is TGTGCCAGCAGCCAACGGGAAAACACCGGGCAGCTCTAC.

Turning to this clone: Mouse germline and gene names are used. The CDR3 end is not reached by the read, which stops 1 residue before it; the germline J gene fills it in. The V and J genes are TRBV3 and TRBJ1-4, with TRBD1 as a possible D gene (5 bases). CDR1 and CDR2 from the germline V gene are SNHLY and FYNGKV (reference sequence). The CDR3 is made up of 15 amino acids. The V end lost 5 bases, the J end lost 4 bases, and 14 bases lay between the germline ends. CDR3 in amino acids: CASSPPGRLNERLFF. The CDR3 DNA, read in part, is TGTGCCAGCAGCCCTCCGGGACGACTCAACGAAAGATTATTT.

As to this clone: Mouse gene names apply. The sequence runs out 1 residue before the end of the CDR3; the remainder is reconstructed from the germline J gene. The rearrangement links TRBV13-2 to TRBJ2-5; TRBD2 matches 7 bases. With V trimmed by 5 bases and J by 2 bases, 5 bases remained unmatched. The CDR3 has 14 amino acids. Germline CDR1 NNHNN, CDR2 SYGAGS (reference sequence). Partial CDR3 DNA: TGTGCCAGCGGATGGGGGGATACCCAAGACACCCAGTAC. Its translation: CASGWGDTQDTQY. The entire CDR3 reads CASGWGDTQDTQYF.

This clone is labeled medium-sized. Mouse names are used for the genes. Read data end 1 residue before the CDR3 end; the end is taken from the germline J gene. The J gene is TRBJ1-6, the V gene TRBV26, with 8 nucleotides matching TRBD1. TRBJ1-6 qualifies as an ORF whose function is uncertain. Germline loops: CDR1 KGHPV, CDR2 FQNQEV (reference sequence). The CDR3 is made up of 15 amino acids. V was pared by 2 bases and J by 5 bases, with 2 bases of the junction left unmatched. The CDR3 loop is CASSLGRGHNSPLYF. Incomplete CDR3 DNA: TGTGCCAGCAGTCTGGGCAGGGGGCATAATTCGCCCCTCTAC.

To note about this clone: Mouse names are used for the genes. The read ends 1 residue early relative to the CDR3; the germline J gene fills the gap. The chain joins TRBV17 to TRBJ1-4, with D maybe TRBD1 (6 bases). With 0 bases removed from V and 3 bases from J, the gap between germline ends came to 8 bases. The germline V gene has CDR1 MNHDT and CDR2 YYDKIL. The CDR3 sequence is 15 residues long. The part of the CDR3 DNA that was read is TGTGCTAGCAGTAGAGACGGGACACCCAACGAAAGATTATTT. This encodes CASSRDGTPNERLF. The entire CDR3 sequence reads CASSRDGTPNERLFF.

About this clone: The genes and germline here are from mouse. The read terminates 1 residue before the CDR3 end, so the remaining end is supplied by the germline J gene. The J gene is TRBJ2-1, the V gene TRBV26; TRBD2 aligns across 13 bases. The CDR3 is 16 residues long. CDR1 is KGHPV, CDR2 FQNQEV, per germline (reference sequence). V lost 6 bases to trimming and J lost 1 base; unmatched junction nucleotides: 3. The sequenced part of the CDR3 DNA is TGTGCCAGCAGCCCGGGACTGGGGGGGAACTATGCTGAGCAGTTC. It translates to CASSPGLGGNYAEQF. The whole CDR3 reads CASSPGLGGNYAEQFF.

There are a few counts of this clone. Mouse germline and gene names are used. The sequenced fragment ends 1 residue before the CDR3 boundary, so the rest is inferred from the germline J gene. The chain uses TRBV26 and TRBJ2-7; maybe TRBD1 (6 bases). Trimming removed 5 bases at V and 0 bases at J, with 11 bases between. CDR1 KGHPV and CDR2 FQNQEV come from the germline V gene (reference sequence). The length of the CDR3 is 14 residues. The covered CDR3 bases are TGTGCCAGCAGTACGGGACATAGCTCCTATGAACAGTAC. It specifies CASSTGHSSYEQY. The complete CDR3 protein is CASSTGHSSYEQYF.

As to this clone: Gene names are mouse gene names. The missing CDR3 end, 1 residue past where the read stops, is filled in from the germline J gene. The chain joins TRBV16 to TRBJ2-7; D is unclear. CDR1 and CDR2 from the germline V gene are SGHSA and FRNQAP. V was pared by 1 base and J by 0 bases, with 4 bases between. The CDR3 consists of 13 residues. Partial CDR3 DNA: TGTGCAAGCAGCTTAGTGAGCTCCTATGAACAGTAC. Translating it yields CASSLVSSYEQY. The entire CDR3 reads CASSLVSSYEQYF.

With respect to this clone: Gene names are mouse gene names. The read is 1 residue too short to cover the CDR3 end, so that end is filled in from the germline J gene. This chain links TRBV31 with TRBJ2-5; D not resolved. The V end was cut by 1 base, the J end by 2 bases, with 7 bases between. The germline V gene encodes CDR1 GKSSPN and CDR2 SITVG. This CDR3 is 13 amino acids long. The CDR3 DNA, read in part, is TGTGCCTGGAGTCGGGTCGGCCAAGACACCCAGTAC. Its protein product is CAWSRVGQDTQY. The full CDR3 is CAWSRVGQDTQYF.

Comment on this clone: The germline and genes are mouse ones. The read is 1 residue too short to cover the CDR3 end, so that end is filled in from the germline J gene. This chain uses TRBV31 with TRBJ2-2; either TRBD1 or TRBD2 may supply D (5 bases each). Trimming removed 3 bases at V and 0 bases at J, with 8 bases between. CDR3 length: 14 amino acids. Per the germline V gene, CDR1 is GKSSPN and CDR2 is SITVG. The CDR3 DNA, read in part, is TGTGCCTGGAGATGGGGCTCAAACACCGGGCAGCTCTAC. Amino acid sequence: CAWRWGSNTGQLY. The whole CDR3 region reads CAWRWGSNTGQLYF.

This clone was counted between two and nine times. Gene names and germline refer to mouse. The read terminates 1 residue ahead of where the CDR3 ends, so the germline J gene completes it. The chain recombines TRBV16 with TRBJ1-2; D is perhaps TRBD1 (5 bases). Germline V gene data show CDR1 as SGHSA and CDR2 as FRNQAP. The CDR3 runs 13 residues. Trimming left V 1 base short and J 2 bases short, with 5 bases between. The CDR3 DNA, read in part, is TGTGCAAGCAGCTTAGCAGGGAACTCCGACTACACC. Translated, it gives CASSLAGNSDYT. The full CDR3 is CASSLAGNSDYTF.

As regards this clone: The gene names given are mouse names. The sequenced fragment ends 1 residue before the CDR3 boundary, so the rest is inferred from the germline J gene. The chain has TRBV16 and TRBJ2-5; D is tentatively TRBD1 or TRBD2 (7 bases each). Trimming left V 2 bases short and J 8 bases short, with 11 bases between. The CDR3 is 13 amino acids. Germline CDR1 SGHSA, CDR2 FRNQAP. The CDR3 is CASSLLGDSTQYF. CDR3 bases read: TGTGCAAGCAGCTTACTGGGGGACAGCACCCAGTAC.

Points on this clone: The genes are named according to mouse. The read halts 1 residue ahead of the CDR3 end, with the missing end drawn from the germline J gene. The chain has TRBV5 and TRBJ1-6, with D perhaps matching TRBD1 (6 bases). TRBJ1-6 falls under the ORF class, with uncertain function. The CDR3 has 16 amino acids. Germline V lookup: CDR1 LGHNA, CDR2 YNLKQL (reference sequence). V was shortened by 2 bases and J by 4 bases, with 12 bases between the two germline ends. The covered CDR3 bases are TGTGCCAGCAGCCAACGGGGGGCTAGGTATAATTCGCCCCTCTAC. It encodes CASSQRGARYNSPLY. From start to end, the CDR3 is CASSQRGARYNSPLYF.

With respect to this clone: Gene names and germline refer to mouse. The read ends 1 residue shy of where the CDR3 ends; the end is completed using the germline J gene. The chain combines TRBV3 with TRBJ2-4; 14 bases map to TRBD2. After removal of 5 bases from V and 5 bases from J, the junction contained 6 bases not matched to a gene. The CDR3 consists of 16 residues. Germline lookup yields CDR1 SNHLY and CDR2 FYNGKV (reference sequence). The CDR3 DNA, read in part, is TGTGCCAGCAGCCTGGGACTGGGGGGGCGTGGAAACACCTTGTAC. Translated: CASSLGLGGRGNTLY. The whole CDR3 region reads CASSLGLGGRGNTLYF.